This T cell receptor beta chain was captured by sequencing in a study of CD8+ T cells in alopecia areata. Whole-study context: Treated individuals took tofacitinib by mouth, 5 to 10 mg twice daily. Severity of treated patients was scored by affected scalp percentage.

Treatment noted: oral pan-JAK inhibitor, 5-10 mg twice daily. Lesional scalp tissue (obtained by punch biopsy) and peripheral blood were collected from alopecia areata patients. Extracted RNA was reverse transcribed into cDNA, the sequencing template. Measured with immunoSEQ multiplex PCR; TCRdb has only the in-frame clones, and not every one. The table includes some 120,000 clones, about three fifths detected once. Germline V gene data show CDR1 as MDHEN and CDR2 as SYDVKM. With 8 bases clipped from V and 5 bases from J, the junction kept 7 bases outside the gene matches. The CDR3 covers 15 residues.

The receptor's source is a human donor with alopecia areata. The chain is built from TRBV28 and TRBJ2-5; 14 bases fit TRBD2. The starting material was CD8+ T cells sorted from blood, obtained at week 24, from a patient treated with tofacitinib. The CDR3 reads CASGRLAGGRETQYF. CDR3 bases: TGTGCCAGCGGACGACTAGCGGGGGGGCGGGAGACCCAGTACTTC.